These 17 T cell receptor beta chains share one sample of origin, sequenced in a study of response to subunit inactivated influenza vaccine. TCRdb used MiXCR to reprocess the RT-PCR reads, holding one entry per CDR3 protein. The table lists approximately 530,000 distinct CDR3 sequences, under 8.5% of them singletons, with 10% to 15% in the top ten. This sample comprised PBMCs from blood, obtained less than 30 months after vaccination. Receptors originate from a man in his fifties or sixties who received an inactivated influenza vaccine.

This clonotype came up a few times. A junction boundary mismatches the germline segment, possibly from a read error. The chain carries TRBV7-7 and TRBJ1-5, with D unclear. CDR1 is SSHAT, CDR2 FNYEAQ, per germline (reference sequence). The CDR3 extends over 17 amino acids. CDR3 residues: CASSSRGSDRGNQPQHF. Here the CDR3 DNA reads TGTGCTAGCAGCTCAAGAGGTTCTGATCGTGGCAATCAGCCCCAGCATTTT.

The chain couples TRBV15 to TRBJ2-3; TRBD1 is a possible D gene (6 bases). CDR3 size: 14 residues. Trimming took off 8 bases at V and 0 bases at J, with 12 bases between the two ends. Germline values: CDR1 LNHNV, CDR2 YYDKDF (reference sequence). CDR3 amino acids: CATRPQGSTDTQYF. The CDR3 bases are TGTGCCACCCGGCCACAGGGAAGCACAGATACGCAGTATTTT.

This clonotype has ten or more counts. The chain links TRBV5-1 to TRBJ1-1; D may be TRBD1 (5 bases). Germline assignment: CDR1 SGHRS and CDR2 YFSETQ. The CDR3 extends over 18 amino acids. Trimming took 0 bases from V and 1 from J, leaving 19 bases between them. In nucleotides, the CDR3 is TGCGCCAGCAGCTTGGGCCGGGGCCCGGGATCAGGGAACACTGAAGCTTTCTTT. Residues: CASSLGRGPGSGNTEAFF.

This clonotype was found a few times. The chain employs TRBV2 and TRBJ2-3, with TRBD1 identical over 7 bases. CDR3 size: 15 residues. Losses at the gene ends were 6 bases for V and 1 base for J; bases not matched to a gene: 7. CDR1 and CDR2 (germline): SNHLY, FYNNEI. The CDR3 DNA reads as TGTGCCAGCAGACAACAGGGGACCGGCACAGATACGCAGTATTTT. Residues: CASRQQGTGTDTQYF.

This clonotype was observed a few times. The chain couples TRBV6-2 or TRBV6-3 to TRBJ2-1, with 8 bases that match TRBD1. This CDR3 comprises 15 residues. The germline CDR1 and CDR2 sequences are MNHEY and SVGEGT. The ends lost 7 bases at V and 2 bases at J; junction bases unmatched: 7. The CDR3 sequence is CASKPNRGTYNEQFF. For the CDR3, the DNA is TGTGCCAGCAAGCCTAACAGGGGGACCTACAATGAGCAGTTCTTC.

This clonotype appeared a few times. The J gene is TRBJ1-3, the V gene TRBV9, with D possibly being TRBD1 (6 bases). The CDR3 is 15 residues long. Trimming stripped 2 bases from V and 1 base from J, with 10 bases between. Germline values: CDR1 SGDLS, CDR2 YYNGEE. Here the CDR3 reads CASSVQGQSGNTIYF. DNA for the CDR3: TGTGCCAGCAGCGTTCAGGGACAATCTGGAAACACCATATATTTT.

This clonotype was detected a few times. This chain connects TRBV29-1 to TRBJ2-1; 9 bases are a match to TRBD2. The germline CDR1 and CDR2 sequences are SQVTM and ANQGSEA. This CDR3 is 18 amino acids long. J gave up 2 bases and V 6 bases, and 17 bases lay outside the gene matches. The CDR3 sequence: CSVPGTSLVLPTYNEQFF. CDR3 in DNA: TGCAGCGTCCCCGGGACTAGCTTGGTGTTGCCTACCTACAATGAGCAGTTCTTC.

This clonotype was observed a few times. V and J are TRBV4-1 and TRBJ1-2; the match to TRBD1 covers 7 bases. The CDR3 contains 13 residues. Losses at the gene ends were 4 bases for V and 7 bases for J; bases not matched to a gene: 6. The germline gives CDR1 MGHRA, CDR2 YSYEKL. The CDR3 sequence is CASSLTGTAGYTF. In nucleotides, the CDR3 is TGCGCCAGCAGCCTAACCGGGACAGCTGGCTACACCTTC.

The chain links TRBV6-1 to TRBJ2-5, with 12 bases matching TRBD2. Unmatched junction bases numbered 3, after V lost 8 bases and J lost 2 bases. The CDR3 sequence is 14 residues long. Germline V gene lookup returns CDR1 MNHNS and CDR2 SASEGT. CDR3 nucleotides: TGTGCCAGCCGGACTAGCGGGGCTCAAGAGACCCAGTACTTC. It translates to CASRTSGAQETQYF.

This clonotype has just a few counts. The V gene is TRBV4-3, the J gene TRBJ2-2; TRBD1 is a possible D gene (5 bases). V lost 4 bases to trimming and J lost 0 bases, with 15 bases between them. This CDR3 has 17 residues. CDR1 is LGHNA, CDR2 YSLEER, per germline. CDR3 residues: CASSPDAGRANTGELFF. The CDR3 nucleotides are TGCGCCAGCAGCCCGGACGCCGGCAGGGCGAACACCGGGGAGCTGTTTTTT.

This clonotype was recorded many times. The chain joins TRBV20-1 to TRBJ2-5; maybe TRBD2 (6 bases). There are 12 residues in the CDR3. The germline gives CDR1 DFQATT, CDR2 SNEGSKA (reference sequence). Trimming cost V 6 bases and J 1 base, with 9 bases left between them. CDR3 in amino acids: CSARGGQETQYF. The CDR3 DNA sequence: TGCAGTGCCCGGGGAGGCCAAGAGACCCAGTACTTC.

This clonotype was counted only a few times. The chain's CDR3 is CASKFEGTDTQYF. DNA for the CDR3: TGTGCCAGCAAGTTCGAAGGCACAGATACGCAGTATTTT. The rearrangement links TRBV12-3 or TRBV12-4 to TRBJ2-3; D uncertain. CDR3 length equals 13 residues. V lost 7 bases and J lost 1, with 9 bases in between.

Note on this clonotype: Given a much more abundant clone one base away, this may be a read error. This chain links TRBV15 with TRBJ2-7, with 12 bases lining up with TRBD2. Per the germline V gene, CDR1 is LNHNV and CDR2 is YYDKDF (reference sequence). CDR3 length: 15 amino acids. CDR3 bases: TGTGTCACCAGCAGAAGACTAGCGGGAGCAGCCGAGCAGTACTTC. Amino acid sequence: CVTSRRLAGAAEQYF.

This clonotype was observed at least ten times. This chain joins TRBV11-2 and TRBJ2-5; D is undetermined. Per the germline V gene, CDR1 is SGHAT and CDR2 is FQNNGV. The CDR3 loop spans 16 amino acids. V lost 5 bases, J lost 2 bases, and 18 bases lay in between. Here the CDR3 reads CASSTRDWYKQETQYF. The DNA for the CDR3 is TGTGCCAGCAGCACCCGAGACTGGTACAAGCAAGAGACCCAGTACTTC.

The rearrangement joins TRBV4-2 to TRBJ1-1; D ambiguous. The CDR3 sequence is 15 residues long. The V end was cut by 1 base, the J end by 0 bases, with 9 bases between. Germline V gives CDR1 LGHNA, CDR2 YNFKEQ. CDR3 DNA sequence: TGTGCCAGCAGCCAAGGTCCGGGAATGAACACTGAAGCTTTCTTT. Its protein is CASSQGPGMNTEAFF.

This clonotype was observed many times. The V gene is TRBV7-2, the J gene TRBJ2-1, with TRBD1 matching 7 bases. V shed 6 bases, J shed 6 bases, and the junction held 5 bases outside the gene matches. The CDR3 contains 13 residues. Germline V gives CDR1 SGHTA, CDR2 FQGNSA. The DNA for the CDR3 is TGTGCCAGCAGGACAGGGTTTTTCAATGAGCAGTTCTTC. Its translation is CASRTGFFNEQFF.

This clonotype has a handful of counts. The chain combines TRBV3-1 with TRBJ2-3; TRBD2 agrees at 11 bases. The V and J ends lost 5 bases and 6 bases, in that order; junction bases with no gene match: 7. CDR3 length: 15 amino acids. The germline gives CDR1 LGHDT, CDR2 YNNKEL (reference sequence). CDR3 coding DNA: TGTGCCAGCAGCAGCCATAGCGGGAGGGAGGATACGCAGTATTTT. Its translation is CASSSHSGREDTQYF.